This passage covers 14 T cell receptor beta chains from one sample sequenced in a study of CD8+CD57+ T cells in acquired aplastic anemia. Profiling of TCR beta VDJ combinations and CDR3 sequences used genomic DNA as template. TCRdb reprocessed the reads with MiXCR, giving one entry per CDR3 protein. Among more than 100,000 distinct CDR3 sequences listed, 41% were seen once. Sequenced input: sorted CD4+, CD8+, or CD8+CD57+ T cells (not recorded which) from PBMCs. These receptor sequences come from a human donor in good health, serving as a control.

Ten or more counts support this clonotype. V usage is TRBV4-2 and J usage is TRBJ2-2; 14 bases fit TRBD2. The CDR3 is 20 amino acids. Unmatched junction bases numbered 6, after V lost 0 bases and J lost 0 bases. From germline, CDR1 is LGHNA and CDR2 YNFKEQ. The chain's CDR3 is CASSQEGLAGGPTNTGELFF. CDR3 coding DNA: TGTGCCAGCAGCCAAGAAGGACTAGCGGGGGGACCTACGAACACCGGGGAGCTGTTTTTT.

This clonotype has a handful of counts. The chain combines TRBV27 with TRBJ1-1; D not resolved. Germline values: CDR1 MNHEY, CDR2 SMNVEV (reference sequence). There are 13 residues in the CDR3. The V end lost 5 bases, the J end lost 1 base, and 8 bases lay between the germline ends. The CDR3 DNA sequence: TGTGCCAGCAGTAGACAAGAGAACACTGAAGCTTTCTTT. Its translation: CASSRQENTEAFF.

At least ten counts were recorded for this clonotype. The rearrangement joins TRBV10-3 to TRBJ2-5, with D perhaps assigned TRBD1 or TRBD2 (5 bases each). The V end was cut by 2 bases, the J end by 1 base, with 11 bases between. The CDR3 is 15 residues long. Per germline, CDR1 ENHRY and CDR2 SYGVKD. The CDR3 nucleotides read TGTGCCATCAGTGAGAATGGGGGAACCCAAGAGACCCAGTACTTC. This encodes CAISENGGTQETQYF.

On this clonotype itself: This could be a read error, since a much larger clone is one nucleotide away. V is TRBV10-1 and J is TRBJ1-5, with a tentative D call TRBD1 (5 bases). CDR1 is WNHNN and CDR2 is SYGVQD in the germline V gene (reference sequence). The CDR3 loop spans 16 amino acids. The CDR3 coding sequence is TGTGCCAGCAGTGTAGCATGGGCGGGGGTGTTTCAGCCCCAGCATTTT. Encoded protein: CASSVAWAGVFQPQHF.

This clonotype was picked up a small number of times. A read error may produce the germline difference seen at one junction end. V gene TRBV5-1 combines with J gene TRBJ2-1, with 14 bases identical to TRBD2. The CDR3 loop spans 17 amino acids. Germline-derived CDR1 and CDR2 are SGHRS and YFSETQ. CDR3 nucleotide sequence: TGCGCCAGCAGCTTGGATCGACTAGCGGGGGGGTACAATGGGCAGTTCTTC. It yields the protein CASSLDRLAGGYNGQFF.

The chain uses TRBV2 and TRBJ2-7; possibly TRBD2 for D (5 bases). Germline-derived CDR1 and CDR2 are SNHLY and FYNNEI. V was pared by 7 bases and J by 1 base, with 8 bases between. The CDR3 runs to 12 residues. The CDR3 loop is CASKGSSYEQYF. In DNA form, the CDR3 reads TGTGCCAGCAAAGGGAGTTCCTACGAGCAGTACTTC.

The chain is built from TRBV10-2 and TRBJ1-1; TRBD1 aligns across 9 bases. The CDR3 is made up of 16 amino acids. Trimming removed 3 bases from V and 0 bases from J; junction bases left unmatched: 5. CDR1 is WSHSY and CDR2 is SAAADI in the germline V gene. CDR3 in amino acids: CASSDLGTGMNTEAFF. In DNA form, the CDR3 reads TGCGCCAGCAGTGACCTAGGGACAGGGATGAACACTGAAGCTTTCTTT.

The rearrangement joins TRBV7-9 to TRBJ1-2; D is uncertain. Trimming took 5 bases from V and 8 from J, leaving 18 bases between them. The germline gives CDR1 SEHNR, CDR2 FQNEAQ (reference sequence). The CDR3 length is 14 residues. The CDR3 DNA follows: TGTGCCAGCAGCCGAAGCGAATCATTACGGGGCTACACCTTC. Amino acids: CASSRSESLRGYTF.

This clonotype was found many times. The J gene is TRBJ1-5, the V gene TRBV12-5; a weak D match, TRBD1 (6 bases). Germline assignment: CDR1 LGHNT and CDR2 FRNRAP. Deletions cut 4 bases from V and 5 bases from J, with 9 bases between. The CDR3 totals 13 residues. CDR3 residues: CASGYREDQPQHF. The CDR3 DNA sequence: TGTGCTAGTGGTTACAGGGAAGATCAGCCCCAGCATTTT.

This clonotype was detected ten times or more. The gene calls are TRBV12-3 or TRBV12-4 and TRBJ2-3; D may be TRBD2 (5 bases). The CDR3 is 14 residues long. The V and J ends lost 3 bases and 3 bases respectively, with 10 bases between them. CDR3 loop: CASSFVGGTDTQYF. CDR3 nucleotides: TGTGCCAGCAGTTTCGTTGGCGGGACAGATACGCAGTATTTT.

Concerning this clonotype: A read error may explain this, as a much larger clone is one base away. J is TRBJ1-4 and V is TRBV6-5; D call uncertain. The CDR3 runs 15 residues. CDR1 and CDR2 from the germline V gene are MNHEY and SVGAGI. CDR3 sequence reads: CAGSYSWTADSKLFF. The CDR3 DNA is TGTGCCGGCAGTTACTCCTGGACGGCCGATAGTAAACTGTTTTTT.

This chain joins TRBV24-1 and TRBJ1-6; D perhaps matches TRBD1 (5 bases). This CDR3 region has 13 residues. The V gene lost 7 bases and the J gene lost 6 bases, with 9 bases spanning the gap. From germline, CDR1 is KGHDR and CDR2 SFDVKD. The CDR3 DNA reads TGTGCCACCAGGGGGGACCCTAATTCACCCCTCCACTTT. Protein sequence: CATRGDPNSPLHF.

V usage is TRBV12-3 or TRBV12-4 and J usage is TRBJ1-2, with D tentatively TRBD1 (5 bases). V shed 1 base and J shed 7 bases, with 10 bases lying between them. CDR3 size: 13 residues. The CDR3 bases are TGTGCCAGCAGTTTAGTCCAAGGGGTTGGCTACACCTTC. Translating gives CASSLVQGVGYTF.

Many counts were recorded for this clonotype. V usage is TRBV7-2 and J usage is TRBJ2-1, with 12 positions matching TRBD2. The CDR3 is made up of 15 amino acids. CDR1 and CDR2 (germline): SGHTA, FQGNSA. The J segment lost 7 bases and the V segment lost 5 bases, leaving 6 bases of the junction unmatched. CDR3 residues: CASSPTSGSLNEQFF. CDR3 nucleotides: TGTGCCAGCAGCCCGACTAGCGGGAGCCTAAATGAGCAGTTCTTC.